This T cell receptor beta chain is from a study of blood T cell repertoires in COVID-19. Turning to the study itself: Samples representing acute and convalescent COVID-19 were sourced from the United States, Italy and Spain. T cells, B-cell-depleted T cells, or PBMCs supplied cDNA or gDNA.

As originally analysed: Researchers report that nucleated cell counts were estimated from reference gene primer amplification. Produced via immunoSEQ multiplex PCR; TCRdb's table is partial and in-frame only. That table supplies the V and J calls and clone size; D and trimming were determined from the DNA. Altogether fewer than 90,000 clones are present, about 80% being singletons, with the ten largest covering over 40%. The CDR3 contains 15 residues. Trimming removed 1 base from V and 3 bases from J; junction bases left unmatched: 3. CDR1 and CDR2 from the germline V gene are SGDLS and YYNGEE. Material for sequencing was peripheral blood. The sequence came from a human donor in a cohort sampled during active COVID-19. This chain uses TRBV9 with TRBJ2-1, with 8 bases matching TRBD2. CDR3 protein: CASSVFAGGYNEQFF. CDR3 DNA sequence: TGTGCCAGCAGCGTATTCGCGGGAGGCTACAATGAGCAGTTCTTC.